The 20 T cell receptor beta chains given below trace back to one sample, sequenced in a study of blood T cells in healthy people across ages. Sample-barcoded 5' priming and a J-beta primer mix drove a second PCR of roughly 7 to 11 cycles. One entry per CDR3 protein, called by TCRdb with MiXCR from the 5' RACE reads. The table includes roughly 800,000 distinct CDR3 sequences, more than 45% detected once. Sequencing used blood. The receptors were sampled from a man aged 30 to 39 in good health.

This chain joins TRBV20-1 and TRBJ1-5, with 9 bases identical to TRBD1. Looked up from germline, CDR1 is DFQATT and CDR2 is SNEGSKA (reference sequence). The length of the CDR3 is 17 residues. The J segment lost 6 bases and the V segment lost 4 bases, leaving 16 bases of the junction unmatched. CDR3 loop: CSAKVRDRDTWSQPQHF. In DNA form, the CDR3 reads TGCAGTGCTAAAGTCCGGGACAGGGATACTTGGAGTCAGCCCCAGCATTTT.

This clonotype was seen more than once but under ten times. The chain couples TRBV12-3 or TRBV12-4 to TRBJ1-6; D is perhaps TRBD1 (6 bases). Trimming stripped 5 bases from V and 5 bases from J, with 7 bases between. CDR3 size: 13 residues. The CDR3 here is CASSGQNNSPLHF. CDR3 nucleotides: TGTGCCAGCAGTGGACAGAATAATTCACCCCTCCACTTT.

This clonotype was seen more than once but under ten times. The V call is TRBV10-3, the J call TRBJ2-7, with unresolved D. The CDR3 contains 18 residues. V was trimmed by 0 bases and J by 1 base, leaving 19 bases between them. Germline V gene data show CDR1 as ENHRY and CDR2 as SYGVKD. The CDR3 nucleotides are TGTGCCATCAGTGAGTCGATAGTGGGGTTTAAGAGATCCTACGAGCAGTACTTC. Protein: CAISESIVGFKRSYEQYF.

In this sample, this clonotype turned up a few times. The rearrangement joins TRBV6-6 to TRBJ2-7, with 8 bases fitting TRBD2. V gave up 0 bases and J gave up 4 bases; unmatched junction bases: 5. The CDR3 length is 15 residues. Germline V gives CDR1 MNHNY, CDR2 SVGAGI (reference sequence). The CDR3 sequence is CASSYSESGGYEQYF. The CDR3 DNA is TGTGCCAGCAGTTACTCCGAATCGGGGGGGTACGAGCAGTACTTC.

V and J are TRBV20-1 and TRBJ2-7; TRBD2 matches at 9 bases. Germline assignment: CDR1 DFQATT and CDR2 SNEGSKA (reference sequence). CDR3 size: 15 residues. With V trimmed by 3 bases and J by 2 bases, 8 bases remained unmatched. CDR3 sequence reads: CSARDSGRAPYEQYF. Written as DNA, the CDR3 is TGCAGTGCTAGGGATAGCGGGAGAGCGCCCTACGAGCAGTACTTC.

The chain carries TRBV5-1 and TRBJ2-3; no firm D call. CDR1 SGHRS and CDR2 YFSETQ come from the germline V gene. The CDR3 spans 13 residues. Trimming removed 3 bases from V and 2 bases from J, with 7 bases in between. The CDR3 coding sequence is TGCGCCAGCAGCTCCCTAAACACAGATACGCAGTATTTT. Translation: CASSSLNTDTQYF.

Note on this clonotype: A read error may explain this, as a much larger clone is one base away. The chain uses TRBV4-2 and TRBJ2-1, with D perhaps TRBD2 (7 bases). This CDR3 has 20 amino acids. The V gene's germline CDR1 is LGHNA and CDR2 YNFKEQ. Trimming took 1 base from V and 0 from J, leaving 22 bases between them. Here the CDR3 reads CASSQGALRGPLSSYNEQFF. The DNA of the CDR3 is TGTGCCAGCAGCCAAGGAGCTCTGCGGGGGCCCCTCAGCTCCTACAATGAGCAGTTCTTC.

The chain carries TRBV12-3 or TRBV12-4 and TRBJ2-2; TRBD2 is a possible D gene (5 bases). Trimming left V 2 bases short and J 4 bases short, with 11 bases between. This CDR3 comprises 15 residues. DNA for the CDR3: TGTGCCAGCAGTTTACGGGGAGCGAGCACCGGGGAGCTGTTTTTT. Its protein product is CASSLRGASTGELFF.

On this clonotype: Compared with germline, one end of the junction differs, possibly owing to a read error. V gene TRBV5-6 combines with J gene TRBJ1-1; D gene unclear. CDR3 length: 15 residues. Looked up from germline, CDR1 is SGHDT and CDR2 is YYEEEE. The CDR3 reads CASSSAGNMNTETFF. The CDR3 nucleotides read TGTGCCAGCAGCTCCGCTGGCAACATGAACACTGAAACTTTCTTT.

V and J are TRBV6-6 and TRBJ2-1, with TRBD2 identical over 8 bases. The DNA matches TRBJ2-7 better at its end, which makes the J call doubtful. This CDR3 spans 15 amino acids. CDR1 and CDR2 from the germline V gene are MNHNY and SVGAGI (reference sequence). Here the CDR3 reads CASRDVSGADNEQYF. CDR3 in DNA: TGTGCCAGCAGAGATGTTAGCGGGGCCGACAATGAGCAGTACTTC.

The chain recombines TRBV11-3 with TRBJ2-3; possibly TRBD2 for D (5 bases). This CDR3 comprises 13 residues. Trimming cost V 5 bases and J 8 bases, with 14 bases left between them. Per the germline V gene, CDR1 is SGHNT and CDR2 is YENEEA. CDR3 residues: CASSARGLGTQYF. The CDR3 nucleotides are TGTGCCAGCAGCGCCCGGGGTTTGGGTACGCAGTATTTT.

Of note for this clonotype: The junction differs from germline at one of its ends, possibly a read error. The chain joins TRBV28 to TRBJ2-1; the D is unclear. Germline-derived CDR1 and CDR2 are MDHEN and SYDVKM. This CDR3 has 14 residues. The CDR3 loop reads CASREGEFYSEQFF. CDR3 nucleotide sequence: TGTGCCAGCAGGGAAGGTGAGTTCTACAGTGAGCAGTTCTTC.

This clonotype has more than one count but fewer than ten. CDR3 residues: CASSYSGGGAGANVLTF. The CDR3 DNA is TGTGCCAGCAGTTATTCGGGCGGAGGGGCTGGGGCCAACGTCCTGACTTTC. The chain employs TRBV6-2 or TRBV6-3 and TRBJ2-6; D perhaps matches TRBD2 (6 bases). CDR1 and CDR2 (germline): MNHEY, SVGEGT. This CDR3 has 17 amino acids. V lost 3 bases and J lost 2, with 14 bases in between.

The chain is built from TRBV5-1 and TRBJ2-7, with a tentative D call TRBD1 (6 bases). The germline V gene has CDR1 SGHRS and CDR2 YFSETQ. Deletions cut 2 bases from V and 0 bases from J, with 12 bases between. The CDR3 sequence is 15 residues long. CDR3 coding DNA: TGCGCCAGCAGCTTCGGGGCAGGGGTCTCCTACGAGCAGTACTTC. Its translation is CASSFGAGVSYEQYF. Full variable domain (rest looked up from reference TRBV5-1 and TRBJ2-7): KAGVTQTPRYLIKTRGQQVTLSCSPISGHRSVSWYQQTPGQGLQFLFEYFSETQRNKGNFPGRFSGRQFSNSRSEMNVSTLELGDSALYLCASSFGAGVSYEQYFGPGTRLTVT.

This clonotype was seen just once. The chain links TRBV9 to TRBJ2-5; D might be TRBD2 (6 bases). The germline V gene has CDR1 SGDLS and CDR2 YYNGEE. The length of the CDR3 is 15 residues. V lost 4 bases and J lost 3, with 16 bases in between. CDR3 loop: CASSTPVRREETQYF. CDR3 nucleotide sequence: TGTGCCAGCAGCACCCCAGTCAGGAGGGAAGAGACCCAGTACTTC.

The rearrangement links TRBV2 to TRBJ2-7; D unclear. The germline V and J ends were trimmed by 6 bases and 0 bases, with 6 bases remaining between them. This CDR3 contains 12 residues. In germline, CDR1 is SNHLY, CDR2 FYNNEI. The CDR3 sequence is CASRGNSYEQYF. The CDR3 coding sequence is TGTGCCAGCAGAGGCAACTCCTACGAGCAGTACTTC.

The chain has TRBV3-1 and TRBJ2-1, with D perhaps matching TRBD2 (5 bases). CDR1 is LGHDT and CDR2 is YNNKEL in the germline V gene (reference sequence). Between the trimmed V and J ends, which lost 5 bases and 8 bases, there was a span of 10 bases. The CDR3 length is 12 residues. CDR3 residues: CASSDYGDEQFF. In DNA, the CDR3 is TGTGCCAGCAGCGACTATGGGGATGAGCAGTTCTTC.

This clonotype was seen only a few times. The chain combines TRBV6-5 with TRBJ2-7, with D possibly called TRBD1 or TRBD2 (5 bases each). The V end was cut by 0 bases, the J end by 2 bases, with 5 bases between. The length of the CDR3 is 13 residues. Looked up from germline, CDR1 is MNHEY and CDR2 is SVGAGI. The CDR3 sequence is CASSYSGAYEQYF. CDR3 nucleotides: TGTGCCAGCAGTTACTCGGGGGCCTACGAGCAGTACTTC.

This clonotype was observed a few times. The rearrangement joins TRBV29-1 to TRBJ2-7; D remains unclear. Germline CDR1 SQVTM, CDR2 ANQGSEA. CDR3 size: 13 residues. V was pared by 4 bases and J by 0 bases, with 10 bases between. CDR3: CSVGPRGSYEQYF. CDR3 nucleotide sequence: TGCAGCGTTGGACCTCGAGGCTCCTACGAGCAGTACTTC.

This clonotype has more than one count but fewer than ten. The chain uses TRBV20-1 and TRBJ2-3; D might be TRBD2 (6 bases). Deletions cut 0 bases from V and 2 bases from J, with 12 bases between. CDR1 and CDR2 from the germline V gene are DFQATT and SNEGSKA (reference sequence). The CDR3 extends over 15 amino acids. The CDR3 here is CSARDLGLNTDTQYF. CDR3 nucleotide sequence: TGCAGTGCTAGAGATCTAGGACTAAACACAGATACGCAGTATTTT.